Listed below are T cell receptor beta chains from one sample, sequenced in a study of T-cell memory formation after mild COVID-19. TCRdb reprocessed the 5' RACE reads via MiXCR and lists one record per CDR3 protein. The sample lists some 600,000 distinct CDR3 sequences, roughly 17% occurring once. The sequencing sample was made of PBMCs or a T cell subset sorted from them (not recorded which). These receptors came from an adult woman who had mild COVID-19 (a few samples of this study predate the infection). Cell type and time point are not known. The CDR3 runs from the conserved cysteine through the conserved F or W. Each record gives: J gene, V gene, D gene, clone size, CDR3 protein, CDR3 DNA. The D gene is left open where the match is weak. Clone size is shown for a subset of rows, as once, few, many or a class of expanded clone.

J: TRBJ2-7
V: TRBV21-1
D: .
size: few
CDR3: CASSKKKGKGGQAVDEQYF
DNA: TGTGCCAGCAGCAAAAAAAAGGGGAAAGGGGGACAGGCGGTAGACGAGCAGTACTTC

J: TRBJ2-2
V: TRBV5-1
D: .
size: .
CDR3: CASSLEGQKTGELFF
DNA: TGCGCCAGCAGCTTGGAGGGGCAGAAAACCGGGGAGCTGTTTTTT

J: TRBJ1-1
V: TRBV12-3/TRBV12-4
D: .
size: few
CDR3: CASSFRRGPNTEAFF
DNA: TGTGCCAGCAGTTTTCGCCGGGGGCCGAACACTGAAGCTTTCTTT

J: TRBJ2-7
V: TRBV27
D: .
size: few
CDR3: CASSLSRVYEQYF
DNA: TGTGCCAGCAGTTTATCTCGGGTTTACGAGCAGTACTTC

J: TRBJ2-7
V: TRBV29-1
D: TRBD1
size: .
CDR3: CSARQGLYEQYF
DNA: TGCAGCGCCCGACAGGGCCTCTACGAGCAGTACTTC

J: TRBJ2-3
V: TRBV18
D: .
size: .
CDR3: CASSPRTQLTDTQYF
DNA: TGTGCCAGCTCACCACGGACTCAGCTCACAGATACGCAGTATTTT

J: TRBJ2-5
V: TRBV7-9
D: TRBD1
size: .
CDR3: CASSLAEHRGETQYF
DNA: TGTGCCAGCAGCTTAGCGGAGCACAGGGGGGAGACCCAGTACTTC

J: TRBJ1-3
V: TRBV6-5
D: .
size: .
CDR3: CASRGGELGGNTIYF
DNA: TGTGCCAGCAGAGGTGGGGAACTGGGTGGAAACACCATATATTTT

J: TRBJ1-2
V: TRBV2
D: .
size: few
CDR3: CASSGVEGNYGYTF
DNA: TGTGCCAGCAGTGGGGTGGAGGGGAACTATGGCTACACCTTC

J: TRBJ2-3
V: TRBV24-1
D: .
size: few
CDR3: CATSQTGRTDTQYF
DNA: TGTGCCACCAGCCAGACAGGCCGCACAGATACGCAGTATTTT

J: TRBJ2-2
V: TRBV30
D: .
size: .
CDR3: CAWSYPTTDTGELFF
DNA: TGTGCCTGGAGTTATCCGACCACGGACACCGGGGAGCTGTTTTTT

J: TRBJ1-1
V: TRBV12-3/TRBV12-4
D: TRBD1
size: few
CDR3: CASMTGLNTEAFF
DNA: TGTGCCAGTATGACAGGGTTGAACACTGAAGCTTTCTTT

J: TRBJ1-1
V: TRBV3-1
D: .
size: .
CDR3: CASSFGPGTEAFF
DNA: TGTGCCAGCAGCTTCGGCCCTGGGACTGAAGCTTTCTTT

J: TRBJ2-3
V: TRBV11-3
D: TRBD2
size: few
CDR3: CASSFRPSGGRTDTQYF
DNA: TGTGCCAGCAGCTTCAGACCCTCGGGAGGACGCACAGATACGCAGTATTTT

J: TRBJ2-5
V: TRBV20-1
D: .
size: few
CDR3: CSARASQRGRQETQYF
DNA: TGCAGTGCTAGAGCGTCTCAACGGGGGAGACAAGAGACCCAGTACTTC

J: TRBJ2-5
V: TRBV11-1
D: .
size: .
CDR3: CASSLVRRRVGETQYF
DNA: TGTGCCAGCAGCTTGGTTCGCAGGCGGGTTGGCGAGACCCAGTACTTC

J: TRBJ2-1
V: TRBV24-1
D: .
size: few
CDR3: CATSGAGDSYNEQFF
DNA: TGTGCCACCAGTGGTGCCGGTGACTCCTACAATGAGCAGTTCTTC

J: TRBJ2-1
V: TRBV7-2
D: TRBD2
size: .
CDR3: CASSLGTSGDYNEQFF
DNA: TGTGCCAGCAGCCTTGGGACTAGCGGGGACTACAATGAGCAGTTCTTC

J: TRBJ2-7
V: TRBV20-1
D: .
size: .
CDR3: CSARDRAVILPYEQYF
DNA: TGCAGTGCTAGAGATCGGGCTGTTATTTTGCCCTACGAGCAGTACTTC

J: TRBJ1-2
V: TRBV4-2
D: .
size: many
CDR3: CASSQDPGDYGYTF
DNA: TGTGCCAGCAGCCAAGATCCCGGGGACTATGGCTACACCTTC

J: TRBJ1-2
V: TRBV4-2
D: .
size: .
CDR3: CASSQGVDGYTF
DNA: TGTGCCAGCAGCCAAGGGGTGGATGGCTACACCTTC

J: TRBJ2-5
V: TRBV7-6
D: TRBD2
size: few
CDR3: CASIPSSGGQTQYF
DNA: TGTGCCAGCATCCCCTCTAGCGGGGGGCAGACCCAGTACTTC

J: TRBJ1-1
V: TRBV12-3/TRBV12-4
D: TRBD1
size: few
CDR3: CASRQQGWSTEAFF
DNA: TGTGCCAGCAGACAACAGGGGTGGTCCACTGAAGCTTTCTTT

J: TRBJ1-1
V: TRBV10-3
D: TRBD1
size: few
CDR3: CAISPRTGGPNTEAFF
DNA: TGTGCCATCAGCCCGCGGACAGGGGGCCCTAACACTGAAGCTTTCTTT

J: TRBJ2-2
V: TRBV5-1
D: .
size: many
CDR3: CASSLTGPTGELFF
DNA: TGTGCCAGCAGCCTGACAGGTCCCACCGGGGAGCTGTTTTTT

J: TRBJ1-1
V: TRBV18
D: .
size: .
CDR3: CASYYIGDTEAFF
DNA: TGTGCCAGCTACTATATCGGGGACACTGAAGCTTTCTTT

J: TRBJ2-2
V: TRBV11-2
D: TRBD1
size: few
CDR3: CASSARDSRIGELFF
DNA: TGTGCCAGCAGCGCACGGGACAGTAGAATCGGGGAGCTGTTTTTT

J: TRBJ2-1
V: TRBV5-1
D: .
size: .
CDR3: CASSARPGDEQFF
DNA: TGCGCCAGCAGCGCCCGGCCTGGGGATGAGCAGTTCTTC

J: TRBJ2-1
V: TRBV7-2
D: TRBD2
size: .
CDR3: CASSPAGLAGVGYNEQFF
DNA: TGTGCCAGCAGCCCGGCGGGACTAGCGGGAGTTGGGTACAATGAGCAGTTCTTC

J: TRBJ2-7
V: TRBV7-8
D: TRBD1
size: .
CDR3: CASNPGGQGLYWGSYEQYF
DNA: TGTGCCAGCAACCCTGGGGGACAGGGTCTGTATTGGGGCTCCTACGAGCAGTACTTC

J: TRBJ1-5
V: TRBV30
D: TRBD1
size: .
CDR3: CAWSTGQGLNQPQHF
DNA: TGTGCCTGGAGTACTGGACAGGGCCTTAATCAGCCCCAGCATTTT

J: TRBJ2-7
V: TRBV9
D: .
size: .
CDR3: CASSGDGIYEQYF
DNA: TGTGCCAGCAGCGGGGACGGTATCTACGAGCAGTACTTC

J: TRBJ2-3
V: TRBV7-2
D: TRBD2
size: .
CDR3: CASSRGGTSVADTQYF
DNA: TGTGCCAGCAGCAGAGGAGGGACTAGCGTGGCAGATACGCAGTATTTT

J: TRBJ2-3
V: TRBV29-1
D: .
size: few
CDR3: CSVDRGVDTQYF
DNA: TGCAGCGTTGACCGCGGCGTGGATACGCAGTATTTT

J: TRBJ2-3
V: TRBV3-1
D: .
size: few
CDR3: CASSQRWGSTDTQYF
DNA: TGTGCCAGCAGCCAAAGATGGGGGAGCACAGATACGCAGTATTTT

J: TRBJ2-3
V: TRBV2
D: TRBD2
size: once
CDR3: CAQPLAGGFSTDTQYF
DNA: TGTGCCCAACCCCTAGCGGGGGGCTTCAGCACAGATACGCAGTATTTT

J: TRBJ2-2
V: TRBV20-1
D: .
size: .
CDR3: CSARDADHAGGELFF
DNA: TGCAGTGCTAGAGACGCTGACCATGCGGGCGGGGAGCTGTTTTTT

J: TRBJ2-7
V: TRBV2
D: TRBD1
size: .
CDR3: CASRGQGAWEQYF
DNA: TGTGCCAGCAGGGGACAGGGGGCGTGGGAGCAGTACTTC

J: TRBJ2-1
V: TRBV7-9
D: TRBD2
size: few
CDR3: CASSLGGWMHNEQFF
DNA: TGTGCCAGCAGCTTGGGGGGGTGGATGCACAATGAGCAGTTCTTC

J: TRBJ2-3
V: TRBV5-1
D: .
size: few
CDR3: CASSLAAREDTQYF
DNA: TGCGCCAGCAGCTTGGCCGCAAGGGAGGATACGCAGTATTTT

J: TRBJ2-1
V: TRBV20-1
D: TRBD2
size: .
CDR3: CSAPGLARYNEQFF
DNA: TGCAGTGCGCCGGGACTAGCGAGATACAATGAGCAGTTCTTC